The 26 T cell receptor beta chains reported below all come from one sample, sequenced in a study of T cells in localized non-small cell lung cancer. The repertoire was sequenced with immunoSEQ multiplex PCR; TCRdb's copy has only in-frame clones and lacks some. There are just under 6,000 clones in the sample; 20% to 25% occur only once, and 9.5% to 10% lies in the top ten. Specimen: lung tumor tissue, collected before any cancer treatment. The receptor set was obtained from a female donor aged 60 or older with stage I lung adenocarcinoma.

The chain carries TRBV18 and TRBJ2-7; D gene uncertain. Deletions cut 0 bases from V and 7 bases from J, with 10 bases between. Germline V gives CDR1 KGHSH, CDR2 LQKENI. The CDR3 is 13 residues long. In DNA form, the CDR3 reads TGTGCCAGCTCACCACCATTAGTAAGTGAGCAGTACTTC. Amino acid sequence: CASSPPLVSEQYF. Supplemented by reference TRBV18 and TRBJ2-7, the full variable domain reads NAGVMQNPRHLVRRRGQEARLRCSPMKGHSHVYWYRQLPEEGLKFMVYLQKENIIDESGMPKERFSAEFPKEGPSILRIQQVVRGDSAAYFCASSPPLVSEQYFGPGTRLTVT.

The chain recombines TRBV11-3 with TRBJ2-5; a possible D gene is TRBD1 (5 bases). Germline lookup yields CDR1 SGHNT and CDR2 YENEEA. V lost 3 bases and J lost 4, with 15 bases in between. This CDR3 spans 15 amino acids. The CDR3 reads CASSFRRSQGETQYF. Here the CDR3 DNA reads TGTGCCAGCAGCTTTCGACGGAGTCAGGGAGAGACCCAGTACTTC. Based on the CDR3 plus reference TRBV11-3 and TRBJ2-5, the full variable domain is EAGVVQSPRYKIIEKKQPVAFWCNPISGHNTLYWYLQNLGQGPELLIRYENEEAVDDSQLPKDRFSAERLKGVDSTLKIQPAELGDSAVYLCASSFRRSQGETQYFGPGTRLLVL.

The V and J genes are TRBV11-3 and TRBJ1-1; perhaps TRBD1 as D (5 bases). Germline V gene data show CDR1 as SGHNT and CDR2 as YENEEA. V was shortened by 2 bases and J by 3 bases, with 13 bases between the two germline ends. The CDR3 runs to 15 residues. This chain's CDR3 is CASSLYPGMDTEAFF. CDR3 DNA sequence: TGTGCCAGCAGCTTATACCCAGGGATGGACACTGAAGCTTTCTTT.

The chain employs TRBV11-3 and TRBJ1-5, with D perhaps matching TRBD1 (6 bases). Germline-derived CDR1 and CDR2 are SGHNT and YENEEA. There are 14 residues in the CDR3. V gave up 3 bases and J gave up 2 bases, with 8 bases separating them. The CDR3 region has the DNA TGTGCCAGCAGCTTTTCAGGGGGCAATCAGCCCCAGCATTTT. Translating it yields CASSFSGGNQPQHF. Looking up the rest from reference TRBV11-3 and TRBJ1-5 gives the full variable domain: EAGVVQSPRYKIIEKKQPVAFWCNPISGHNTLYWYLQNLGQGPELLIRYENEEAVDDSQLPKDRFSAERLKGVDSTLKIQPAELGDSAVYLCASSFSGGNQPQHFGDGTRLSIL.

In this sample, this clone is medium-sized. This chain joins TRBV9 and TRBJ2-5; the D is unclear. The V end was cut by 1 base, the J end by 1 base, with 5 bases between. CDR1 and CDR2 from the germline V gene are SGDLS and YYNGEE. This CDR3 region has 13 residues. CDR3 amino acids: CASSVNPQETQYF. The CDR3 nucleotides read TGTGCCAGCAGCGTAAATCCCCAAGAGACCCAGTACTTC.

The J gene is TRBJ1-1, the V gene TRBV11-3, with 9 nucleotides matching TRBD1. J lost 5 bases, V lost 4 bases, and 8 bases had no gene match. The germline V gene has CDR1 SGHNT and CDR2 YENEEA. The CDR3 runs to 15 residues. CDR3 DNA sequence: TGTGCCAGCAGCTCCAGGACAGGGGAAAGAACTGAAGCTTTCTTT. Encoded protein: CASSSRTGERTEAFF.

The V call is TRBV11-3, the J call TRBJ1-3; D remains unclear. The CDR3 covers 17 residues. The V end lost 0 bases, the J end lost 0 bases, and 12 bases lay between the germline ends. Germline loops: CDR1 SGHNT, CDR2 YENEEA. CDR3 sequence (DNA): TGTGCCAGCAGCTTAGAGCGCAGCTCAAGCTCTGGAAACACCATATATTTT. Amino acid sequence: CASSLERSSSSGNTIYF.

This rearrangement joins TRBV4-1 to TRBJ1-2; D call uncertain. The CDR3 is made up of 14 amino acids. Germline-derived CDR1 and CDR2 are MGHRA and YSYEKL. Trimming left V 0 bases short and J 7 bases short, with 12 bases between. CDR3 coding DNA: TGCGCCAGCAGCCAAGACGGGGTAATTGGTGGCTACACCTTC. Protein: CASSQDGVIGGYTF.

This clone ranks as large (0.1 to 1%). This chain links TRBV11-3 with TRBJ2-7; D might be TRBD1 or TRBD2, each matching 6 bases. V lost 4 bases and J 0 bases, leaving 13 bases between the germline ends. The CDR3 sequence is 15 residues long. Germline lookup yields CDR1 SGHNT and CDR2 YENEEA. CDR3 bases: TGTGCCAGCAGCTCCTGGGGGGCCTACTCCTACGAGCAGTACTTC. This codes for CASSSWGAYSYEQYF.

The sample holds a few counts of this clone. The chain couples TRBV11-3 to TRBJ2-6; 7 nucleotides align to TRBD1. Germline V gene data show CDR1 as SGHNT and CDR2 as YENEEA. Germline trimming cut 5 bases from V and 2 bases from J; bases unmatched to any gene: 9. The length of the CDR3 is 17 residues. This chain's CDR3 is CASSPGTVSPGANVLTF. The CDR3 DNA follows: TGTGCCAGCAGCCCGGGGACAGTTTCGCCTGGGGCCAACGTCCTGACTTTC.

This clone was counted a few times. The V and J genes are TRBV9 and TRBJ1-5; 8 bases align to TRBD1. This CDR3 contains 18 residues. The V segment lost 2 bases and the J segment 1 base; nucleotides outside the gene matches: 11. Germline CDR1 and CDR2: SGDLS and YYNGEE. CDR3 nucleotides: TGTGCCAGCAGCGTTGGGGGGCAGGGGGCTTTGAGCAATCAGCCCCAGCATTTT. Translation: CASSVGGQGALSNQPQHF. Complete variable domain (other parts from reference TRBV9 and TRBJ1-5): DSGVTQTPKHLITATGQRVTLRCSPRSGDLSVYWYQQSLDQGLQFLIQYYNGEERAKGNILERFSAQQFPDLHSELNLSSLELGDSALYFCASSVGGQGALSNQPQHFGDGTRLSIL.

This rearrangement joins TRBV18 to TRBJ1-5; the D gene is possibly TRBD1 (6 bases). The CDR3 sequence is 14 residues long. The germline V gene encodes CDR1 KGHSH and CDR2 LQKENI. Between the trimmed V and J ends, which lost 3 bases and 5 bases, there was a span of 11 bases. CDR3 in amino acids: CASSPQGLDQPQHF. Here the CDR3 DNA reads TGTGCCAGCTCACCCCAGGGGCTTGATCAGCCCCAGCATTTT.

V and J are TRBV9 and TRBJ2-3, with D perhaps matching TRBD1 or TRBD2 (5 bases each). The CDR3 covers 16 residues. CDR1 and CDR2 from the germline V gene are SGDLS and YYNGEE. Between the trimmed V and J ends, which lost 4 bases and 4 bases, there was a span of 19 bases. CDR3 in amino acids: CASSPQLGEPPDTQYF. CDR3 bases: TGTGCCAGCAGCCCCCAGTTGGGGGAGCCCCCAGATACGCAGTATTTT. Drawing the rest from reference TRBV9 and TRBJ2-3, the complete variable domain is DSGVTQTPKHLITATGQRVTLRCSPRSGDLSVYWYQQSLDQGLQFLIQYYNGEERAKGNILERFSAQQFPDLHSELNLSSLELGDSALYFCASSPQLGEPPDTQYFGPGTRLTVL.

V gene TRBV18 combines with J gene TRBJ2-6, with TRBD1 matching over 7 bases. V trimming: 1 base; J trimming: 2 bases; junction bases outside the gene matches: 11. The CDR3 contains 19 residues. Germline V gene sequence: CDR1 KGHSH, CDR2 LQKENI. CDR3: CASSPRATGTLTGANVLTF. The CDR3 region has the DNA TGTGCCAGCTCACCACGGGCGACAGGGACCCTTACTGGGGCCAACGTCCTGACTTTC.

The gene calls are TRBV29-1 and TRBJ1-3; D not resolved. The CDR3 loop spans 13 amino acids. The V gene's germline CDR1 is SQVTM and CDR2 ANQGSEA. Trimming pared 2 bases from V and 4 bases from J, leaving 9 bases between. The CDR3: CSVEWVSGNTIYF. CDR3 in DNA: TGCAGCGTTGAATGGGTTTCGGGAAACACCATATATTTT.

The V call is TRBV6-8, the J call TRBJ2-7; 11 nucleotides line up with TRBD2. V gave up 5 bases and J gave up 1 base; unmatched junction bases: 4. The CDR3 contains 15 residues. The germline V gene encodes CDR1 MNHGY and CDR2 SAAAGT. CDR3 residues: CASSRTSGSSYEQYF. DNA of the CDR3: TGTGCCAGCAGTCGCACTAGCGGGAGTTCCTACGAGCAGTACTTC.

The chain recombines TRBV2 with TRBJ2-1; possibly TRBD2 for D (5 bases). Germline V gives CDR1 SNHLY, CDR2 FYNNEI. The CDR3 runs to 16 residues. V lost 0 bases and J lost 7, with 16 bases in between. The CDR3 nucleotides read TGTGCCAGCAGTGAAGCCGGGGTTCTAGTATCTAATGAGCAGTTCTTC. It encodes CASSEAGVLVSNEQFF.

This clone was counted many times. This sequence joins TRBV13 and TRBJ1-1; D not certain. Germline V CDR1 and CDR2: PRHDT, FYEKMQ (reference sequence). The V end lost 0 bases, the J end lost 1 base, and 9 bases lay between the germline ends. The CDR3 length is 15 residues. The CDR3 here is CASSLGLGKNTEAFF. As DNA, the CDR3 is TGTGCCAGCAGCTTAGGATTGGGGAAGAACACTGAAGCTTTCTTT.

Judged by abundance, this clone is medium-sized (0.01 to 0.1%). The gene calls are TRBV11-3 and TRBJ1-3, with unresolved D. Germline values: CDR1 SGHNT, CDR2 YENEEA. Deletions cut 5 bases from V and 4 bases from J, with 15 bases between. CDR3 length: 15 amino acids. The DNA of the CDR3 is TGTGCCAGCAGCGAGGCCAGGTCCCTCGGAAACACCATATATTTT. It encodes CASSEARSLGNTIYF.

This clone turned up a few times. The rearrangement links TRBV30 to TRBJ1-2, with 7 nucleotides matching TRBD1. The CDR3 is 14 amino acids. V was pared by 1 base and J by 6 bases, with 8 bases of the junction left unmatched. CDR1 is GTSNPN, CDR2 SVGIG, per germline (reference sequence). This CDR3 is CAWSGQGQSDGYTF. CDR3 DNA sequence: TGTGCCTGGAGTGGCCAGGGACAGAGTGATGGCTACACCTTC.

The chain couples TRBV25-1 to TRBJ2-6; D gene unclear. CDR3 length: 15 residues. The germline CDR1 and CDR2 sequences are MGHDK and SYGVNS. Trimming pared 6 bases from V and 0 bases from J, leaving 9 bases between. The CDR3 nucleotides read TGTGCCAGCAGCCCTGGCAGCTCTGGGGCCAACGTCCTGACTTTC. Its protein product is CASSPGSSGANVLTF.

This rearrangement joins TRBV19 to TRBJ2-3; TRBD2 matches 8 bases. J was trimmed by 2 bases and V by 6 bases; bases with no gene match: 4. Germline V CDR1 and CDR2: LNHDA, SQIVND (reference sequence). The CDR3 has 14 amino acids. The CDR3 DNA reads as TGTGCCAGTAGGGGACTAGGCTCCACAGATACGCAGTATTTT. Its translation: CASRGLGSTDTQYF.

This clone has just a few counts. The chain uses TRBV19 and TRBJ2-3; 9 bases are a match to TRBD2. Germline values: CDR1 LNHDA, CDR2 SQIVND (reference sequence). The CDR3 spans 14 residues. V lost 7 bases and J lost 4; bases outside the gene matches: 6. The CDR3 spells CASNAGGPADTQYF. CDR3 in DNA: TGTGCCAGTAACGCGGGAGGGCCCGCAGATACGCAGTATTTT. Combining the CDR3 with reference TRBV19 and TRBJ2-3 gives the whole variable domain DGGITQSPKYLFRKEGQNVTLSCEQNLNHDAMYWYRQDPGQGLRLIYYSQIVNDFQKGDIAEGYSVSREKKESFPLTVTSAQKNPTAFYLCASNAGGPADTQYFGPGTRLTVL.

In its sample, this clone was seen a few times. The V call is TRBV28, the J call TRBJ2-1, with D hard to call. With 7 bases removed from V and 8 bases from J, the gap between germline ends came to 21 bases. The germline V gene has CDR1 MDHEN and CDR2 SYDVKM. CDR3 size: 15 residues. The CDR3 sequence: CASTPASWGRDEQFF. CDR3 nucleotide sequence: TGTGCCAGCACCCCCGCTTCTTGGGGTAGGGATGAGCAGTTCTTC.

This clone was seen a handful of times. As DNA, the CDR3 is TGTGCCATCAGTGAGTGGAACGGTCACACCGGGGAGCTGTTTTTT. Amino acids: CAISEWNGHTGELFF. This chain uses TRBV10-3 with TRBJ2-2, with D uncertain. Trimming cost V 1 base and J 3 bases, with 9 bases left between them. The CDR3 runs to 15 residues. Per germline, CDR1 ENHRY and CDR2 SYGVKD.

This clone has just a few counts. The chain couples TRBV9 to TRBJ2-7; D is possibly TRBD2 (5 bases). The ends were cut back, 5 bases at V and 0 bases at J, with 12 bases in the middle. Germline V gene sequence: CDR1 SGDLS, CDR2 YYNGEE. The CDR3 runs 14 residues. CDR3 bases: TGTGCCAGCAGTGATACGGGGAGCTCCTACGAGCAGTACTTC. Translating gives CASSDTGSSYEQYF.